The 18 T cell receptor beta chains below all came from one sample that was sequenced in a study of long-term antiretroviral therapy in people with HIV. Runs used v3.0 of the immunoSEQ assay and were done at survey level. The method was immunoSEQ multiplex PCR; TCRdb's version includes in-frame clones alone and lacks a portion of them. The table includes 20,000 or so clones, approximately 84% detected once. Sequences were derived from unsorted PBMCs, sampled 0.9 years after starting antiretroviral therapy. These receptor sequences come from a man aged 18 to 35 with HIV.

This chain links TRBV5-6 with TRBJ1-2; no clear D. There are 12 residues in the CDR3. CDR1 and CDR2 (germline): SGHDT, YYEEEE. Trimming cost V 3 bases and J 8 bases, with 11 bases left between them. In DNA form, the CDR3 reads TGTGCCAGCAGCTCCCTTGGTGGAGGCTACACCTTC. Translating it yields CASSSLGGGYTF.

This rearrangement joins TRBV5-1 to TRBJ1-3; D gene uncertain. Germline V gives CDR1 SGHRS, CDR2 YFSETQ. The CDR3 is made up of 14 amino acids. The V and J ends lost 2 bases and 3 bases respectively, with 9 bases between them. The CDR3 spells CASSFGDSGNTIYF. For the CDR3, the DNA is TGCGCCAGCAGCTTTGGGGATAGTGGAAACACCATATATTTT.

The V call is TRBV6-5, the J call TRBJ2-3; 7 bases map to TRBD1. CDR3 length: 15 amino acids. V shed 0 bases, J shed 2 bases, and the junction held 2 bases outside the gene matches. Germline CDR1 reads MNHEY; CDR2 reads SVGAGI. The CDR3 region has the DNA TGTGCCAGCAGTTACTCCGGGACAGACACAGATACGCAGTATTTT. Translated, it gives CASSYSGTDTDTQYF.

In this sample, this clone turned up once. The V call is TRBV4-2, the J call TRBJ2-5, with 16 bases that match TRBD2. Germline values: CDR1 LGHNA, CDR2 YNFKEQ. The ends lost 4 bases at V and 5 bases at J; junction bases unmatched: 7. The CDR3 is made up of 17 amino acids. The CDR3 region has the DNA TGTGCCAGCAGCCCCGGGACTAGCGGGGGGGGTTCCGAGACCCAGTACTTC. This encodes CASSPGTSGGGSETQYF.

The chain employs TRBV2 and TRBJ1-1; no clear D. Trimming stripped 4 bases from V and 4 bases from J, with 7 bases between. Germline V gene lookup returns CDR1 SNHLY and CDR2 FYNNEI. The CDR3 has 12 residues. As DNA, the CDR3 is TGTGCCAGCAGTGGGGCCCCCACTGAAGCTTTCTTT. This gives the protein CASSGAPTEAFF.

The chain is built from TRBV6-1 and TRBJ1-5; no reliable D call. This CDR3 comprises 14 residues. The germline CDR1 and CDR2 sequences are MNHNS and SASEGT. Trimming removed 7 bases from V and 4 bases from J, with 14 bases in between. The CDR3 sequence is CASTSIGVNQPQHF. CDR3 DNA: TGTGCCAGCACCAGTATTGGGGTTAATCAGCCCCAGCATTTT.

This chain connects TRBV5-1 to TRBJ1-2; possibly TRBD1 for D (5 bases). V shed 4 bases and J shed 0 bases, with 10 bases lying between them. CDR3 length: 14 amino acids. CDR1 and CDR2 (germline): SGHRS, YFSETQ. CDR3 sequence: CASSVQATNYGYTF. In nucleotides, the CDR3 is TGCGCCAGCAGCGTACAGGCAACTAACTATGGCTACACCTTC.

In this sample, this clone turned up a few times. V usage is TRBV18 and J usage is TRBJ1-1; 7 bases align to TRBD1. V was clipped by 4 bases and J by 1 base; unmatched bases: 3. The CDR3 consists of 14 residues. Germline V CDR1 and CDR2: KGHSH, LQKENI. The CDR3 sequence is CASSLDRRNTEAFF. CDR3 bases: TGTGCCAGCTCACTGGACAGGAGGAACACTGAAGCTTTCTTT.

V and J are TRBV6-5 and TRBJ2-7; D remains ambiguous. From germline, CDR1 is MNHEY and CDR2 SVGAGI. The germline V and J ends were trimmed by 6 bases and 2 bases, with 11 bases remaining between them. The CDR3 has 13 residues. The CDR3 loop reads CASREGLPYEQYF. The CDR3 DNA reads as TGTGCCAGCAGGGAAGGGTTGCCCTACGAGCAGTACTTC.

The rearrangement uses TRBV6-1 and TRBJ1-3; TRBD1 matches 8 bases. The CDR3 contains 17 residues. Trimming removed 0 bases from V and 11 bases from J; junction bases left unmatched: 15. Germline assignment: CDR1 MNHNS and CDR2 SASEGT. CDR3 nucleotides: TGTGCCAGCAGTGAAGCGCGAGACAGGGGTCGTCAAACCTCCATATATTTT. Translation: CASSEARDRGRQTSIYF.

The J gene is TRBJ1-2, the V gene TRBV9; 10 bases are shared with TRBD1. After removal of 2 bases from V and 7 bases from J, the junction contained 8 bases not matched to a gene. Per germline, CDR1 SGDLS and CDR2 YYNGEE. The CDR3 is 15 residues long. The CDR3 DNA is TGTGCCAGCAGCGTTGCCGCGGGACAGGGGATTGGCTACACCTTC. This gives the protein CASSVAAGQGIGYTF.

This chain links TRBV9 with TRBJ2-7; 12 bases align to TRBD2. CDR1 and CDR2 from the germline V gene are SGDLS and YYNGEE. V dropped 4 bases and J dropped 3; count of bases not matched to a gene: 5. This CDR3 comprises 15 residues. CDR3: CASSPGLAGNYEQYF. As DNA, the CDR3 is TGTGCCAGCAGCCCCGGACTAGCGGGGAACTACGAGCAGTACTTC.

The J gene is TRBJ1-5, the V gene TRBV7-2; no clear D. The CDR3 is made up of 16 amino acids. Germline V gene data show CDR1 as SGHTA and CDR2 as FQGNSA. Trimming shortened V by 3 bases and J by 6 bases, and 18 bases separated the two germline ends. CDR3 sequence reads: CASSLELSGWSQPQHF. DNA of the CDR3: TGTGCCAGCAGCTTGGAGTTATCGGGCTGGAGTCAGCCCCAGCATTTT. Filled out from reference TRBV7-2 and TRBJ1-5, the complete variable domain reads GAGVSQSPSNKVTEKGKDVELRCDPISGHTALYWYRQSLGQGLEFLIYFQGNSAPDKSGLPSDRFSAERTGGSVSTLTIQRTQQEDSAVYLCASSLELSGWSQPQHFGDGTRLSIL.

The rearrangement uses TRBV5-6 and TRBJ2-5; TRBD2 matches at 13 bases. Germline V gene lookup returns CDR1 SGHDT and CDR2 YYEEEE. The CDR3 consists of 19 residues. V dropped 1 base and J dropped 4; count of bases not matched to a gene: 13. Here the CDR3 reads CASSLKSGVRLAGGETQYF. CDR3 nucleotide sequence: TGTGCCAGCAGCTTGAAATCCGGAGTGAGACTAGCGGGGGGAGAGACCCAGTACTTC.

This sequence joins TRBV28 and TRBJ1-4, with D possibly being TRBD1 (6 bases). Germline V gene sequence: CDR1 MDHEN, CDR2 SYDVKM. Deletions cut 6 bases from V and 3 bases from J, with 14 bases between. The CDR3 spans 15 residues. This chain's CDR3 is CASSVGGDPNEKLFF. CDR3 DNA sequence: TGTGCCAGCAGCGTAGGGGGGGACCCTAATGAAAAACTGTTTTTT.

The rearrangement links TRBV19 to TRBJ1-1, with D tentatively TRBD1 (5 bases). The V gene's germline CDR1 is LNHDA and CDR2 SQIVND (reference sequence). The V gene lost 3 bases and the J gene lost 5 bases, with 13 bases spanning the gap. This CDR3 region has 14 residues. The CDR3 loop is CASSMGGGVTEAFF. The CDR3 DNA follows: TGTGCCAGTAGTATGGGGGGGGGAGTAACTGAAGCTTTCTTT. The variable domain in full, completed from reference TRBV19 and TRBJ1-1, reads DGGITQSPKYLFRKEGQNVTLSCEQNLNHDAMYWYRQDPGQGLRLIYYSQIVNDFQKGDIAEGYSVSREKKESFPLTVTSAQKNPTAFYLCASSMGGGVTEAFFGQGTRLTVV.

The chain links TRBV4-2 to TRBJ2-2, with no clear D. The CDR3 extends over 16 amino acids. Germline values: CDR1 LGHNA, CDR2 YNFKEQ. Trimming took 1 base from V and 5 from J, leaving 14 bases between them. Here the CDR3 reads CASSQADLPGTGELFF. The CDR3 DNA reads TGTGCCAGCAGCCAAGCGGATCTCCCTGGGACCGGGGAGCTGTTTTTT.

CDR3 in DNA: TGTGCCAGCTCACAGGGCAAGAACACTGAAGCTTTCTTT. It translates to CASSQGKNTEAFF. This rearrangement joins TRBV18 to TRBJ1-1, with D unresolved. V was trimmed by 4 bases and J by 1 base, leaving 7 bases between them. This CDR3 spans 13 amino acids. CDR1 and CDR2 from the germline V gene are KGHSH and LQKENI.